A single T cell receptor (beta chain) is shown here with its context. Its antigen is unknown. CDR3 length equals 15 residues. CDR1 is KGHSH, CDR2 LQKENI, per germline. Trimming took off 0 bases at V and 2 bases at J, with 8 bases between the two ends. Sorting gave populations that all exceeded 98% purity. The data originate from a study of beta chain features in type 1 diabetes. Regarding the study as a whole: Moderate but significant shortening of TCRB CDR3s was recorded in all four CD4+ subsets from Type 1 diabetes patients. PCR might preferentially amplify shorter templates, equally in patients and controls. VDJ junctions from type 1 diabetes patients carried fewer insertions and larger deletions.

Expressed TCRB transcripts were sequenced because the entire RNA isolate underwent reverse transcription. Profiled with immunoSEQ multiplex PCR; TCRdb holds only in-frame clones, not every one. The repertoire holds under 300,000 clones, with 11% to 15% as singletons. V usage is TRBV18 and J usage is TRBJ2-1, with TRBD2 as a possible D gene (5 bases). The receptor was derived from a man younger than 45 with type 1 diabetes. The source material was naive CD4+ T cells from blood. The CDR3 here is CASSPPSSTYNEQFF. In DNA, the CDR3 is TGTGCCAGCTCACCACCGTCTAGCACCTACAATGAGCAGTTCTTC.